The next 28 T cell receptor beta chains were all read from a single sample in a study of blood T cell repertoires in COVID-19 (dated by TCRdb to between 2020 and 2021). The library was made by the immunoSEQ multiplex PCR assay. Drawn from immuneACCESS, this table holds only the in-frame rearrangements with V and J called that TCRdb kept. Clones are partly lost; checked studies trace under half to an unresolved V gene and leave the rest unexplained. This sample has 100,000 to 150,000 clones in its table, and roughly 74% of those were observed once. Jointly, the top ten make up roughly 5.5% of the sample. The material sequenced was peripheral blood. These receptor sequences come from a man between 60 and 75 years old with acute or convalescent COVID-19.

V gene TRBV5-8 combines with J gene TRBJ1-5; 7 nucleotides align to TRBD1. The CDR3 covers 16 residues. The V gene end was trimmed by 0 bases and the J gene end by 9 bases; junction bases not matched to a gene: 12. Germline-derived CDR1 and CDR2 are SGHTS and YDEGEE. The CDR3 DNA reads TGTGCCAGCAGCTTGGGAAGTCAGGGGGGAAGGGGGCCCCAGCATTTT. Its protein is CASSLGSQGGRGPQHF.

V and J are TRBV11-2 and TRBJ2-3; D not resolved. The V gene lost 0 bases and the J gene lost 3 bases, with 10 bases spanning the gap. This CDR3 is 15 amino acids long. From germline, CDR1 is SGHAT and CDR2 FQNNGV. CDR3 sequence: CASSLEPTFTDTQYF. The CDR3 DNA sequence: TGTGCCAGCAGCTTAGAGCCTACGTTTACAGATACGCAGTATTTT.

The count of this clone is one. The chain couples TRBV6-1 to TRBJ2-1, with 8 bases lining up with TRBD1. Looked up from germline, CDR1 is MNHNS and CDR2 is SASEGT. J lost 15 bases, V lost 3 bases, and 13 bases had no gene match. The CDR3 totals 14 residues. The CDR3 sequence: CASSDPSRTGGRFF. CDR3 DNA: TGTGCCAGCAGTGATCCCTCCCGTACAGGGGGGAGGTTCTTC.

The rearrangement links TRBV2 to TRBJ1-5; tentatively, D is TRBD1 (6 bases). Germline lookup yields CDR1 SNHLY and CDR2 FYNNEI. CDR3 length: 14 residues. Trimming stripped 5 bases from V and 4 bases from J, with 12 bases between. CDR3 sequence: CASSLLDRNQPQHF. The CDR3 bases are TGTGCCAGCAGTCTCCTTGACAGGAATCAGCCCCAGCATTTT.

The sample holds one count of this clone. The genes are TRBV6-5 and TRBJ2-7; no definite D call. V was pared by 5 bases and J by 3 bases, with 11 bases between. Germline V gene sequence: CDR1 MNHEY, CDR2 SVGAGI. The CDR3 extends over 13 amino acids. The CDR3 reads CASSNPHDYEQYF. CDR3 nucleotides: TGTGCCAGCAGTAACCCACATGACTACGAGCAGTACTTC.

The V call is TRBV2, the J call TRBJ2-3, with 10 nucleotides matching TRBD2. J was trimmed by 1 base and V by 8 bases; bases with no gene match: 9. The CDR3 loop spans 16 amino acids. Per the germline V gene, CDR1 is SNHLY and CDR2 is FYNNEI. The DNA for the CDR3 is TGTGCCAGCCAGCGGGAGGGCCTTCTGGGCACAGATACGCAGTATTTT. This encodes CASQREGLLGTDTQYF.

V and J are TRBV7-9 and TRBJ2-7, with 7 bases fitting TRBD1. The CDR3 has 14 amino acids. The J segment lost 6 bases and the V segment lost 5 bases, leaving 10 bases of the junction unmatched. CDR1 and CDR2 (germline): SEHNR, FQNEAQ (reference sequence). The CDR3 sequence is CASSKGDSRGEQYF. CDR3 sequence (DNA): TGTGCCAGCAGCAAAGGGGACAGTCGAGGCGAGCAGTACTTC. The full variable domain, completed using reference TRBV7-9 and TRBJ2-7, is DTGVSQNPRHKITKRGQNVTFRCDPISEHNRLYWYRQTLGQGPEFLTYFQNEAQLEKSRLLSDRFSAERPKGSFSTLEIQRTEQGDSAMYLCASSKGDSRGEQYFGPGTRLTVT.

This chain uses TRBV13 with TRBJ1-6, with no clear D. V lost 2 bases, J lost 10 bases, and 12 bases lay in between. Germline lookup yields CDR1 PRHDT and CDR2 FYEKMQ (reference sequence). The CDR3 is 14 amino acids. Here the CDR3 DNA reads TGTGCCAGCAGCTTACCAGCAGGTGGATCACCCCTCCACTTT. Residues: CASSLPAGGSPLHF.

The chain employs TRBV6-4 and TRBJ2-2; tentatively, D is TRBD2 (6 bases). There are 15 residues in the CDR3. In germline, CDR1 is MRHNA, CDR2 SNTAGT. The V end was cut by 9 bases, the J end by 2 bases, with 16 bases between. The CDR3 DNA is TGTGCCAGAAGATTAGCGGTAATAAACACCGGGGAGCTGTTTTTT. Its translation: CARRLAVINTGELFF.

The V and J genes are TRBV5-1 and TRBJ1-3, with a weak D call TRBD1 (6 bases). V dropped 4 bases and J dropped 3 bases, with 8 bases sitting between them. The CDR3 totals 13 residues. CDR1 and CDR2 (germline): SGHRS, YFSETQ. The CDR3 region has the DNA TGCGCCAGCAGCACAGGGCTTGGAAACACCATATATTTT. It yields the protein CASSTGLGNTIYF.

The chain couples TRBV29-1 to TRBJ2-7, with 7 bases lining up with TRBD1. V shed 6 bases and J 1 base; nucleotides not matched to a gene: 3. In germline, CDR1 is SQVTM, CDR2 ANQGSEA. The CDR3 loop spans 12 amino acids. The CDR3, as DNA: TGCAGCGTGGGGGACAGATCCTACGAGCAGTACTTC. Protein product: CSVGDRSYEQYF.

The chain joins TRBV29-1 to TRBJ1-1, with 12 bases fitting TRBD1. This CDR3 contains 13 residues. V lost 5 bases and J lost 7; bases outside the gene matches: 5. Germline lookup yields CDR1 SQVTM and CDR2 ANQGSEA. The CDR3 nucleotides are TGCAGCGTTATGGGACAGGGGGCGGGTGAAGCTTTCTTT. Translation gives CSVMGQGAGEAFF.

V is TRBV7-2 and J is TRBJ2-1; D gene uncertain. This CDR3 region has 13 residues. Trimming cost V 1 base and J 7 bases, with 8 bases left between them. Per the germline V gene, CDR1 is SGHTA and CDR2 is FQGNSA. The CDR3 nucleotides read TGTGCCAGCAGCTTAGTCTTCGGGAATGAGCAGTTCTTC. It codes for CASSLVFGNEQFF.

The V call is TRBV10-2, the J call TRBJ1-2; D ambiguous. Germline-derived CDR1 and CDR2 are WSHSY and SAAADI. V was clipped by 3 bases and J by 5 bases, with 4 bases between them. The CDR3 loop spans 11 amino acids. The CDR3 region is CASSDRYGYTF. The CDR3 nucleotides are TGCGCCAGCAGTGACCGGTATGGCTACACCTTC.

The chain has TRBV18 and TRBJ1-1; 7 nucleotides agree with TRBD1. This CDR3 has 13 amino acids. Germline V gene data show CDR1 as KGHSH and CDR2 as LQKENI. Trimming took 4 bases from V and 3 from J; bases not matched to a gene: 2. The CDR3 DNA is TGTGCCAGCTCACAGGGGGCGGACACTGAAGCTTTCTTT. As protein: CASSQGADTEAFF.

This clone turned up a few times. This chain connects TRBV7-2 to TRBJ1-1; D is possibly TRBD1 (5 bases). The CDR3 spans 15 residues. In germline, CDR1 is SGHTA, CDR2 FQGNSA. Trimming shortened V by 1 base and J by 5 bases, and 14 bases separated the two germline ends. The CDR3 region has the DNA TGTGCCAGCAGCTTAGTCTCCCTGGCAGGGACTGAAGCTTTCTTT. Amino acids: CASSLVSLAGTEAFF. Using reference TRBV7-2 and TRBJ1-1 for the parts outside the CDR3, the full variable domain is GAGVSQSPSNKVTEKGKDVELRCDPISGHTALYWYRQSLGQGLEFLIYFQGNSAPDKSGLPSDRFSAERTGGSVSTLTIQRTQQEDSAVYLCASSLVSLAGTEAFFGQGTRLTVV.

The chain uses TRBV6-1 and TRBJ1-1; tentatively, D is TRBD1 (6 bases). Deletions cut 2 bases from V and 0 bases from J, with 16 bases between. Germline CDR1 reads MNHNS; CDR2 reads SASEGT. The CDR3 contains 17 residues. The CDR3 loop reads CASSEIGGQLMNTEAFF. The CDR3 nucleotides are TGTGCCAGCAGTGAAATCGGTGGACAGCTAATGAACACTGAAGCTTTCTTT.

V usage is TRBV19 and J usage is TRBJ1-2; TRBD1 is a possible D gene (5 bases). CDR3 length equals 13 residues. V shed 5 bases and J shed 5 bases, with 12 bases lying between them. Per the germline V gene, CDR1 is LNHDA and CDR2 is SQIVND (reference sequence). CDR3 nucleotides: TGTGCCAGTAGTGAACAGGAACTATATGGCTACACCTTC. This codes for CASSEQELYGYTF.

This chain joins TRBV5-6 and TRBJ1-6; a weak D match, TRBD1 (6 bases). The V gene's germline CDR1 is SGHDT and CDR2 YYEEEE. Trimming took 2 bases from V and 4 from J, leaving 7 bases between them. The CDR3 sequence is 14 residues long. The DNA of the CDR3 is TGTGCCAGCAGCTTCGGACAGTATAATTCACCCCTCCACTTT. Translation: CASSFGQYNSPLHF.

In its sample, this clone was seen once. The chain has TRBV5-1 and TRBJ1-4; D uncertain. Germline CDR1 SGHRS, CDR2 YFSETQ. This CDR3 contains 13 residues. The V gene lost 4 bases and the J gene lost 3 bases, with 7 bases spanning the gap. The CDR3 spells CASSLQANEKLFF. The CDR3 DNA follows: TGCGCCAGCAGCCTCCAGGCTAATGAAAAACTGTTTTTT.

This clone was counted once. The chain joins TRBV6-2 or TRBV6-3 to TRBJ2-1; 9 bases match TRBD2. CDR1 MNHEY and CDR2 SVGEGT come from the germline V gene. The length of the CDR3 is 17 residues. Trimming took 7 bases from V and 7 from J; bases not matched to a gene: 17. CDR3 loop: CASTPPSGGPRGNEQFF. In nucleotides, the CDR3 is TGTGCCAGCACCCCACCCAGCGGGGGGCCGCGGGGAAATGAGCAGTTCTTC.

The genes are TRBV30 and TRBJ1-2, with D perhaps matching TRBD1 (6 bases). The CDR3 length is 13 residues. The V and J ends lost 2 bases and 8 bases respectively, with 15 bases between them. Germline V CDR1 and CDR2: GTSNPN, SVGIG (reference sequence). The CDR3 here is CAWSHRTEGGYTF. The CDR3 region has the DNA TGTGCCTGGAGTCATAGGACAGAGGGGGGCTACACCTTC.

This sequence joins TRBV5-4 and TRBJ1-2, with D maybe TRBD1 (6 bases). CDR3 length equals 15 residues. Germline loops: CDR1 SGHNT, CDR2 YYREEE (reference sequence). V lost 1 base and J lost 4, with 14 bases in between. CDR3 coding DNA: TGTGCCAGCAGCTTGATAGGGCGAGGGGGCTATGGCTACACCTTC. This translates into CASSLIGRGGYGYTF.

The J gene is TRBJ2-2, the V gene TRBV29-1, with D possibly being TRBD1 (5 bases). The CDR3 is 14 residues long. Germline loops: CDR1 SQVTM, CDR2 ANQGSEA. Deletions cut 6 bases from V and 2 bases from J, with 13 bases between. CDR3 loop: CSVGMTVNTGELFF. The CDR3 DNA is TGCAGCGTGGGAATGACAGTTAACACCGGGGAGCTGTTTTTT.

The CDR3 coding sequence is TGTGCCAGCGGGAGCTCCTACAATGAGCAGTTCTTC. Its protein product is CASGSSYNEQFF. This chain connects TRBV18 to TRBJ2-1, with D possibly TRBD2 on 5 matching bases. Trimming shortened V by 8 bases and J by 0 bases, and 5 bases separated the two germline ends. The CDR3 covers 12 residues. From germline, CDR1 is KGHSH and CDR2 LQKENI.

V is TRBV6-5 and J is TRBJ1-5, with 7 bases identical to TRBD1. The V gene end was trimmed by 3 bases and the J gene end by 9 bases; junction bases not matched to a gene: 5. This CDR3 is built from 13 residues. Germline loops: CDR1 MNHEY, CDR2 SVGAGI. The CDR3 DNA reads TGTGCCAGCAGTTATGACAGGGAATCGCCCCAGCATTTT. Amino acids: CASSYDRESPQHF.

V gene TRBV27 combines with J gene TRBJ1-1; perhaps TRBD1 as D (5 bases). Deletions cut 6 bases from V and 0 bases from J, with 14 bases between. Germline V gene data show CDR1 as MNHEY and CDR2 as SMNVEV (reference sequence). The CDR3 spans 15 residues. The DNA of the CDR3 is TGTGCCAGCAGCATGGGGGGGACTTTGAACACTGAAGCTTTCTTT. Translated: CASSMGGTLNTEAFF.

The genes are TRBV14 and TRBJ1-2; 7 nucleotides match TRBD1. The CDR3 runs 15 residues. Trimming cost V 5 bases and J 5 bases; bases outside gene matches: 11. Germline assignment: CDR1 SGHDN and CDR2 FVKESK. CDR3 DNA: TGTGCCAGCAGCGTGAACAGGGGCACGGGGTATGGCTACACCTTC. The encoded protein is CASSVNRGTGYGYTF.